The 23 T cell receptor beta chains below were found in one sample sequenced in a study of memory CD4+ T cells and cytomegalovirus serostatus. Single viable CD3+CD4+CD8-CD45RO+ cells were sorted as the memory CD4+ T cells. The data were produced by immunoSEQ multiplex PCR, yet TCRdb's version contains in-frame clones alone and is incomplete. Of more than 45,000 clones in the sample, 70% to 75% are singletons; the top ten hold less than 1.5%. The sequencing input was memory CD4+ T cells from blood. Receptors originate from an adult in good health and CMV-seropositive.

This chain connects TRBV28 to TRBJ2-1, with a weak D call TRBD2 (6 bases). The CDR3 is 15 amino acids. Germline loops: CDR1 MDHEN, CDR2 SYDVKM. V gave up 2 bases and J gave up 7 bases, with 15 bases separating them. The CDR3 protein is CASSLAGPPGNEQFF. The CDR3 coding sequence is TGTGCCAGCAGTTTAGCGGGGCCCCCTGGGAATGAGCAGTTCTTC.

There are a few counts of this clone. The rearrangement links TRBV11-2 to TRBJ1-3; the match to TRBD1 covers 7 bases. There are 19 residues in the CDR3. The V and J ends lost 4 bases and 4 bases, in that order; junction bases with no gene match: 19. Germline V gives CDR1 SGHAT, CDR2 FQNNGV. The CDR3 DNA reads as TGTGCCAGCAGCTCCCGGTGGGGGCCCGCGACAGGGTCGGGAAACACCATATATTTT. This codes for CASSSRWGPATGSGNTIYF.

The chain couples TRBV11-3 to TRBJ2-7; possible D gene TRBD1, 7 bases. Germline loops: CDR1 SGHNT, CDR2 YENEEA. The CDR3 totals 14 residues. V was pared by 4 bases and J by 3 bases, with 13 bases between. The CDR3 is CASSSTGDSYEQYF. CDR3 sequence (DNA): TGTGCCAGCAGCTCAACGGGGGACAGCTACGAGCAGTACTTC.

The CDR3 here is CASSEAFQAPLYEQYF. The CDR3, as DNA: TGTGCCAGCAGTGAAGCTTTTCAGGCGCCGCTCTACGAGCAGTACTTC. The chain joins TRBV6-1 to TRBJ2-7, with unresolved D. The germline CDR1 and CDR2 sequences are MNHNS and SASEGT. The CDR3 runs 16 residues. The ends were cut back, 0 bases at V and 3 bases at J, with 15 bases in the middle.

The chain uses TRBV5-4 and TRBJ2-7; D is unresolved. The CDR3 sequence is 15 residues long. Germline V CDR1 and CDR2: SGHNT, YYREEE (reference sequence). V was shortened by 4 bases and J by 0 bases, with 14 bases between the two germline ends. The CDR3 coding sequence is TGTGCCAGCAGCCGCGAAATCACAAGCTCCTACGAGCAGTACTTC. This translates into CASSREITSSYEQYF. Full variable domain (remainder filled in from reference TRBV5-4 and TRBJ2-7): ETGVTQSPTHLIKTRGQQVTLRCSSQSGHNTVSWYQQALGQGPQFIFQYYREEENGRGNFPPRFSGLQFPNYSSELNVNALELDDSALYLCASSREITSSYEQYFGPGTRLTVT.

The chain is built from TRBV18 and TRBJ1-5; a possible D gene is TRBD1 (5 bases). CDR1 is KGHSH and CDR2 is LQKENI in the germline V gene. This CDR3 region has 15 residues. V dropped 1 base and J dropped 5 bases, with 12 bases sitting between them. This CDR3 reads CASSPRPQGDQPQHF. The CDR3 region has the DNA TGTGCCAGCTCACCACGTCCCCAGGGTGATCAGCCCCAGCATTTT.

Regarding this clone: Additional DNA sequences in this sample encode the identical CDR3. The CDR3 loop reads CSVEGRPGSLNTEAFF. In DNA form, the CDR3 reads TGCAGCGTTGAAGGTCGCCCGGGGTCCCTGAACACTGAAGCTTTCTTT. This chain uses TRBV29-1 with TRBJ1-1; D is unresolved. V dropped 1 base and J dropped 0 bases, with 15 bases sitting between them. CDR3 length equals 16 residues. CDR1 is SQVTM, CDR2 ANQGSEA, per germline.

The chain employs TRBV19 and TRBJ1-5, with 7 bases fitting TRBD1. The CDR3 is 15 residues long. The V gene's germline CDR1 is LNHDA and CDR2 SQIVND (reference sequence). V dropped 5 bases and J dropped 5; count of bases not matched to a gene: 9. CDR3 bases: TGTGCCAGTAGTGTTGACAGGGATCGGGATCAGCCCCAGCATTTT. It encodes CASSVDRDRDQPQHF.

The chain combines TRBV6-6 with TRBJ2-6; no reliable D call. V lost 7 bases to trimming and J lost 0 bases, with 4 bases between them. CDR3 length: 13 residues. The germline CDR1 and CDR2 sequences are MNHNY and SVGAGI (reference sequence). CDR3 nucleotides: TGTGCCAGCAAAATCTCTGGGGCCAACGTCCTGACTTTC. Translation: CASKISGANVLTF.

This chain connects TRBV4-2 to TRBJ2-5, with TRBD1 as a possible D gene (5 bases). CDR1 and CDR2 from the germline V gene are LGHNA and YNFKEQ. This CDR3 contains 16 residues. Trimming removed 0 bases from V and 5 bases from J, with 16 bases in between. The CDR3 region has the DNA TGTGCCAGCAGCCAAGACGGAAAGGGGCCCGGTGAGACCCAGTACTTC. This codes for CASSQDGKGPGETQYF.

This chain uses TRBV7-2 with TRBJ1-1; D is possibly TRBD1 (5 bases). Trimming removed 3 bases at V and 0 bases at J, with 8 bases between. The CDR3 is 14 amino acids. Looked up from germline, CDR1 is SGHTA and CDR2 is FQGNSA. This CDR3 is CASSFARVNTEAFF. Written as DNA, the CDR3 is TGTGCCAGCAGCTTCGCCAGGGTGAACACTGAAGCTTTCTTT.

The chain is built from TRBV7-3 and TRBJ2-1; 8 nucleotides agree with TRBD1. The length of the CDR3 is 15 residues. CDR1 is SGHTA and CDR2 is FQGTGA in the germline V gene. The V gene end was trimmed by 5 bases and the J gene end by 4 bases; junction bases not matched to a gene: 7. The CDR3 reads CASSRTRDRYNEQFF. In nucleotides, the CDR3 is TGTGCCAGCAGCCGGACCCGGGACAGGTACAATGAGCAGTTCTTC.

J is TRBJ2-5 and V is TRBV29-1, with 10 bases fitting TRBD2. The germline V gene has CDR1 SQVTM and CDR2 ANQGSEA. The J segment lost 5 bases and the V segment lost 6 bases, leaving 9 bases of the junction unmatched. This CDR3 has 14 residues. The CDR3 protein is CSVSGTSVGETQYF. CDR3 nucleotides: TGCAGCGTCTCCGGGACTAGCGTTGGGGAGACCCAGTACTTC.

The gene calls are TRBV28 and TRBJ2-7; weak D call: TRBD1 (6 bases). The CDR3 is 13 residues long. The germline gives CDR1 MDHEN, CDR2 SYDVKM. Trimming shortened V by 5 bases and J by 9 bases, and 17 bases separated the two germline ends. Written as DNA, the CDR3 is TGTGCCAGCAGTCCCGGGACAAGGGAAGCGCAGTACTTC. Amino acid sequence: CASSPGTREAQYF.

This clone has a single count. Its ends do not fully match the called genes, so a read error is possible. The chain recombines TRBV4-2 with TRBJ2-3; 8 bases are shared with TRBD1. Germline CDR1 is LGHNA and CDR2 is YNFKEQ. The CDR3 totals 13 residues. CDR3: CASSQSQDRVSDF. In DNA, the CDR3 is TGTGCCAGCAGCCAGTCGCAGGACAGGGTTAGTGATTTT.

J is TRBJ1-2 and V is TRBV6-5; the D is unclear. The ends were cut back, 7 bases at V and 3 bases at J, with 9 bases in the middle. Germline V gene sequence: CDR1 MNHEY, CDR2 SVGAGI. This CDR3 spans 12 amino acids. CDR3 in amino acids: CASKYGDYGYTF. CDR3 bases: TGTGCCAGCAAATACGGGGACTATGGCTACACCTTC.

This clone was seen only once. V usage is TRBV18 and J usage is TRBJ2-7; 11 bases are a match to TRBD1. The CDR3 totals 14 residues. Germline CDR1 is KGHSH and CDR2 is LQKENI. The junction had 3 bases not matched to a gene; V was cut back by 5 bases and J by 3 bases. The CDR3 protein is CASSGDRGDYEQYF. The CDR3 nucleotides read TGTGCCAGCTCAGGGGACAGGGGGGACTACGAGCAGTACTTC.

This clone was detected a few times. V is TRBV28 and J is TRBJ1-1; 8 bases fit TRBD1. The CDR3 totals 13 residues. Germline assignment: CDR1 MDHEN and CDR2 SYDVKM. Trimming cost V 7 bases and J 6 bases; bases outside gene matches: 7. The CDR3, as DNA: TGTGCCAGCAAAACAGGGGGGATCGCTGAAGCTTTCTTT. Its translation: CASKTGGIAEAFF.

A remark on this clone: At one end, the junction sequence differs from germline, possibly due to a read error. The genes are TRBV29-1 and TRBJ1-2; 8 bases map to TRBD1. Germline V gene lookup returns CDR1 SQVTM and CDR2 ANQGSEA. This CDR3 comprises 14 residues. The CDR3 sequence is CSVEPRGPNDGYTF. The CDR3 DNA follows: TGCAGCGTTGAACCCAGGGGGCCTAACGATGGCTACACCTTC.

This clone was recorded once. The genes are TRBV2 and TRBJ1-2, with a tentative D call TRBD1 (6 bases). Trimming took off 7 bases at V and 4 bases at J, with 22 bases between the two ends. The germline V gene encodes CDR1 SNHLY and CDR2 FYNNEI. The CDR3 runs 16 residues. The CDR3 here is CASKKGGLLRSYGYTF. CDR3 in DNA: TGTGCCAGCAAAAAAGGGGGACTCCTGAGGTCCTATGGCTACACCTTC.

The chain uses TRBV19 and TRBJ2-7; TRBD2 aligns across 13 bases. CDR3 length: 15 amino acids. Germline CDR1 reads LNHDA; CDR2 reads SQIVND (reference sequence). V lost 6 bases and J lost 6; bases outside the gene matches: 8. CDR3 in amino acids: CASSRTSGGYVEQYF. Here the CDR3 DNA reads TGTGCCAGTAGCAGGACTAGCGGGGGCTACGTCGAGCAGTACTTC.

J is TRBJ1-5 and V is TRBV19; 10 positions agree with TRBD1. The ends lost 1 base at V and 1 base at J; junction bases unmatched: 19. The CDR3 is made up of 22 amino acids. The germline V gene has CDR1 LNHDA and CDR2 SQIVND (reference sequence). The CDR3: CASSIGGTGDEDWVGSNQPQHF. DNA of the CDR3: TGTGCCAGTAGTATAGGGGGGACAGGGGATGAAGATTGGGTGGGAAGCAATCAGCCCCAGCATTTT.

This clone was seen a few times. The rearrangement links TRBV9 to TRBJ2-1; D possibly corresponds to TRBD1 (6 bases). V was cut by 5 bases and J by 3 bases, with 21 bases left in between. This CDR3 is built from 17 residues. The germline gives CDR1 SGDLS, CDR2 YYNGEE. CDR3 DNA: TGTGCCAGCAGTGCTAGAGTAGGGACAAAGAACTACAATGAGCAGTTCTTC. Translating it yields CASSARVGTKNYNEQFF.